This T cell receptor beta chain was captured by sequencing in a study of CDR3 diversity in severe acne. This clonotype was seen a single time. TCRdb used MiXCR to reprocess the PCR reads, holding one entry per CDR3 protein. The sample has about 100,000 distinct CDR3 sequences; under 60% are singletons. This receptor was taken from a male donor with acne. Sequences were obtained from blood.

The CDR3 loop reads CSGDYGGVQYF. The CDR3 DNA reads TGCAGCGGTGACTATGGGGGCGTGCAGTACTTC. J is TRBJ2-7 and V is TRBV29-1; TRBD1 is a possible D gene (6 bases). Trimming took 7 bases from V and 9 from J, leaving 16 bases between them. The CDR3 loop spans 11 amino acids. The germline V gene has CDR1 SQVTM and CDR2 ANQGSEA.